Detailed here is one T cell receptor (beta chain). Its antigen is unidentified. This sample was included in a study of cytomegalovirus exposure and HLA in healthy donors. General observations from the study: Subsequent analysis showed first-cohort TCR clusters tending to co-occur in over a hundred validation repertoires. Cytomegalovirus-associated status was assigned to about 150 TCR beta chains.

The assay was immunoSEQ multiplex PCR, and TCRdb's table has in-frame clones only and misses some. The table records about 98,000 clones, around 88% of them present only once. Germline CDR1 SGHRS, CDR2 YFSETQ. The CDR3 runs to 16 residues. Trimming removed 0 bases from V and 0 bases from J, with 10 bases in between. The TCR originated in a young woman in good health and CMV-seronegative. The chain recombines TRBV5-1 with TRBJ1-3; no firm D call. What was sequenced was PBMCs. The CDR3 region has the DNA TGCGCCAGCAGCTTGGCCGGCGGGATCTCTGGAAACACCATATATTTT. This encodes CASSLAGGISGNTIYF.